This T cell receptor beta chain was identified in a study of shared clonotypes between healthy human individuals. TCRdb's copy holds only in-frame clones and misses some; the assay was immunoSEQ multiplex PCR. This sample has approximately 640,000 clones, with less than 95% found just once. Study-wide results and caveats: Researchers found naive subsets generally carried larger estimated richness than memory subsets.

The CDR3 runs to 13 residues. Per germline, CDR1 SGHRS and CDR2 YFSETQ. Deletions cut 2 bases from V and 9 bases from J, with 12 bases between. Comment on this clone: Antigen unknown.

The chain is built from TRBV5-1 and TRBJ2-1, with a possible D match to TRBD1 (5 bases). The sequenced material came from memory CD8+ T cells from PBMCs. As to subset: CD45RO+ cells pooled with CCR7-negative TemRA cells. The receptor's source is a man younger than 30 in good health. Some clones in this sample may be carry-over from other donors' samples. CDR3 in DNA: TGCGCCAGCAGCTTCACAACCCAGGGTGAGCAGTTCTTC. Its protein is CASSFTTQGEQFF.